This T cell receptor (beta chain) was identified in a study of blood T cells in healthy people across ages. Primed by a sample-barcoded 5' primer and a J-beta primer mix, a second PCR proceeded for about 7 to 11 cycles. All samples gave at least 2.5 million CDR3-containing paired-end reads. From the 5' RACE reads, TCRdb called clonotypes with MiXCR, one entry per CDR3 protein. Of about 1.4 million distinct CDR3 sequences listed, approximately 59% are singletons. Notes on this clonotype: Its cognate antigen is unknown.

This CDR3 contains 15 residues. Points from the study as a whole: Naive CD4+ cells and diversity were both higher in long-lived donors than in aged donors. Naive T cell percentage showed a strong correlation with TCR beta diversity. Researchers judged that diversity estimates from one million T cells fell short of true values.

The chain carries TRBV21-1 and TRBJ1-2; whether TRBD1, the table's D call, matches the DNA was not checked. TRBV21-1 constitutes a pseudogene. Input material: blood. The sequence was collected from a man younger than 35 in good health. The CDR3 reads CASSKAPRDSAGYTF. In nucleotides, the CDR3 is TGTGCCAGCAGCAAAGCGCCCCGGGACAGTGCTGGCTACACCTTC.